This is a list of T cell receptor beta chains from one sample in a study of Graves' ophthalmopathy and Graves' hyperthyroidism. One entry per CDR3 protein, called by TCRdb with MiXCR from the multiplex PCR reads. The sample records around 590,000 distinct CDR3 sequences, 39% being singletons. Specimen: peripheral blood or thyroid tissue (not recorded which). All receptors derive from an adult man with Graves' hyperthyroidism. CDR3s leave out the opening cysteine and the closing phenylalanine or tryptophan.

v_call,cdr3_aa
TRBV29-1,SAIYRGGHEQY
TRBV5-6,ASSFSTGGYTGELF
TRBV12-5,ASQTRYTGELF
TRBV7-2,AGSLGWGGTQY
TRBV5-8,ASGGQGVNYGYT
TRBV12-3/TRBV12-4,ASSRNRGQLNEQF
TRBV7-6,ASAPQGAHEQY
TRBV15,ATSHSGSSDTQY
TRBV5-1,ASRDGTGEGEKLF
TRBV2,ASSEARGGELF
TRBV10-3,AISEERGNTIY
TRBV24-1,ATAHGGLF
TRBV10-3,AIRDSDNSPLH
TRBV9,ASSVGTNSYNEQF
TRBV2,ASTRTGGEQY
TRBV6-1,ASSEWEEQY
TRBV2,ASGDSSYGYT
TRBV29-1,SGQDDSGNTIY
TRBV6-1,ASSESVYTEAF
TRBV19,ASTPRRGNTGELF
TRBV20-1,SARDPSPRTGVYGYT
TRBV12-5,ASGLVAAALDEQY
TRBV25-1,ASSESGGRYNEQY
TRBV7-3,ASSVGQGVAYEQY
TRBV6-5,ASTGHTDTQY
TRBV29-1,SFGQGHGYT
TRBV6-1,ASKLGVGSNQPQH
TRBV7-8,ASSVPGTGDYEQY
TRBV7-9,ASSLVLWRGSDTEAF
TRBV5-1,ASSFRATSEKLF
TRBV12-3/TRBV12-4,ASSPTGWTADYSGANVLT
TRBV7-9,ASSLSVMNTEAF
TRBV29-1,SVQGTSRAETQY
TRBV6-5,ASSYSDTYEQY
TRBV2,ASSESGRTQPQH
TRBV7-6,ASSPTAPDPYNEQY
TRBV20-1,SARDFRNSRGVGTEAF
TRBV13,ASSPQGQGNREQY
TRBV5-5,ASSFFNTGELF
TRBV29-1,SVKGDNEKLF
TRBV3-1,ASSHRLGRMPSNTEAF
TRBV10-3,AIKGGSTNEQF
TRBV7-8,ASSPNRDQPQH
TRBV7-9,ASSLALGEEETQY
TRBV7-9,ASRPYTGTGNEQY
TRBV10-2,ASSKGLNYGYT
TRBV6-5,ASSDSFSGNTIY
TRBV29-1,SVEEREGGYGYT
TRBV7-8,ASSVDGEGGEKLF
TRBV5-1,ASSLAGSRTETQY
TRBV7-9,ASSLALGMGTGELF
TRBV7-9,ASSPLAGETEAF
TRBV6-5,ASSSLSTVTNTEAF
TRBV6-5,ASIEPGLLTGHGYT
TRBV24-1,ATSVSSITGELF
TRBV12-3/TRBV12-4,ASTLAGRNTQY